The present T cell receptor beta chain was sequenced within a study of T-cell reconstitution after alpha-beta-depleted transplantation in children. Notes on the study in general: Several hundred expanded graft clones reportedly supplied alpha-beta T cells about two months after transplant. From surviving recipient T cells and thymic progenitors came the high day-60 TCRbeta diversity observed in some patients. It was newly produced T cells that mostly accounted for T-cell counts and diversity one year after transplant.

The CDR3 consists of 13 residues. Germline values: CDR1 SGHTA, CDR2 FQGNSA. The V end was cut by 8 bases, the J end by 6 bases, with 16 bases between. Notes on this clonotype: The antigen remains undetermined.

A library of TCRbeta sequences, prepared with unique molecular identifiers, was generated. TCRdb re-derived calls from the PCR reads in MiXCR, one entry per CDR3 protein. The table records approximately 190,000 distinct CDR3 sequences, around 9.2% of them present only once. This receptor was obtained from a male patient between 2 and 9 years old who had a stem cell transplant for acute myeloid leukemia, so the T cells may come from the graft donor. The V gene is TRBV7-2, the J gene TRBJ1-2; TRBD1 might be the D (5 bases). The material was PBMCs, mostly from graft donor cells, obtained 360 days after TCRalphabeta/CD19-depleted stem cell transplant. The CDR3 sequence: CASSLGPGHGYTF. CDR3 DNA: TGTGCCAGCTCCCTGGGGCCCGGGCATGGCTACACCTTC.